This T cell receptor beta chain was found in a study of regulatory T cells in long-lasting Graves disease. Study findings and constraints: Those with persistent Graves' had less TCR diversity than newly diagnosed patients. With persistent disease, TRBV28, TRBJ1-2 and TRBJ2-5 were the favored segments.

Regarding time point: newly diagnosed GD, antithyroid drugs for less than 3 months. Making the TCR library involved RNA that had been extracted from PBMCs. This clonotype was observed at least ten times. Its antigen is currently unknown. Through Arm-PCR of CDR3 regions and iRepertoire HTBI primers, TCR beta libraries were built. TCRdb re-called the multiplex PCR reads with MiXCR, one entry per CDR3 protein. The table has approximately 440,000 distinct CDR3 sequences, 15% to 20% seen once; the top ten hold 12%. This CDR3 is 16 amino acids long. With 5 bases clipped from V and 0 bases from J, the junction kept 6 bases outside the gene matches. In germline, CDR1 is LGHDT, CDR2 YNNKEL (reference sequence). These data were likewise used in another study, on T cells in Graves' hyperthyroidism and ophthalmopathy. From that second work: The TCR CDR3 first-round RT-PCR relied on the HTBI primer set.

The source of this sequence is a man aged 35 to 55 with Graves disease. The chain uses TRBV3-1 and TRBJ2-1; TRBD1 matches 8 bases. Sequenced material: peripheral blood mononuclear cells (PBMCs), taken at new diagnosis, from a patient treated with antithyroid drugs. CDR3 in amino acids: CASSKQGVSSYNEQFF. The CDR3 coding sequence is TGTGCCAGCAGCAAACAGGGGGTGAGCTCCTACAATGAGCAGTTCTTC.